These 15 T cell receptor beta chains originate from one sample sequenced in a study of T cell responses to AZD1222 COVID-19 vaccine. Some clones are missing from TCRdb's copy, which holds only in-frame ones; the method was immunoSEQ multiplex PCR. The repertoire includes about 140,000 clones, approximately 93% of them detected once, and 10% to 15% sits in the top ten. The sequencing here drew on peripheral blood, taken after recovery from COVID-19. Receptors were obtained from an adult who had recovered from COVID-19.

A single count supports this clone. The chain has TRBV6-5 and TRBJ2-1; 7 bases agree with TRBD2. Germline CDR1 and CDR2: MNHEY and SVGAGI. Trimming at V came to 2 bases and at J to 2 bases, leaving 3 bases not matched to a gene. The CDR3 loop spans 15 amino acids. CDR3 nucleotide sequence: TGTGCCAGCAGTTACGGGCGGGAGACCTACAATGAGCAGTTCTTC. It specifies CASSYGRETYNEQFF.

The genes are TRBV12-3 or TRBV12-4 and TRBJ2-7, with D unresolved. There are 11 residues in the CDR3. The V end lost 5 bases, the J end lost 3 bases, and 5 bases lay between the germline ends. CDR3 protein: CASSRNYEQYF. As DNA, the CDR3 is TGTGCCAGCAGTCGAAACTACGAGCAGTACTTC.

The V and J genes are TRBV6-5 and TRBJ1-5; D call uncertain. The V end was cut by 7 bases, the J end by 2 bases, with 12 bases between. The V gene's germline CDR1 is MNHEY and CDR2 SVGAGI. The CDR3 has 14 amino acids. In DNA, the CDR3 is TGTGCCAGCAAACGTGGTTCTGGCAATCAGCCCCAGCATTTT. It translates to CASKRGSGNQPQHF.

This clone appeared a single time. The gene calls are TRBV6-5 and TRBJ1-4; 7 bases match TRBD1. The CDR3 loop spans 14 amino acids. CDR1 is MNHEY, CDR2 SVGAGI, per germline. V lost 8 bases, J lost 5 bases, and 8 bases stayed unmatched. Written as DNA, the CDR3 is TGTGCCAGCCGGCTGACAGGGCAGAATGAAAAACTGTTTTTT. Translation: CASRLTGQNEKLFF.

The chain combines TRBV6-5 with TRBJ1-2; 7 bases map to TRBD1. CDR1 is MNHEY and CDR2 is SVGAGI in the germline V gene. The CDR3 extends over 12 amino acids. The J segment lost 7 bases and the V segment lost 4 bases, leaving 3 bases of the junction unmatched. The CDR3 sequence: CASSFPGGGYTF. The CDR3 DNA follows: TGTGCCAGCAGTTTCCCAGGGGGTGGCTACACCTTC.

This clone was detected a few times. The CDR3 sequence is CASSVGQINTEAFF. CDR3 coding DNA: TGTGCCAGCAGCGTAGGACAGATAAACACTGAAGCTTTCTTT. The genes are TRBV5-6 and TRBJ1-1; D is perhaps TRBD1 (6 bases). Per germline, CDR1 SGHDT and CDR2 YYEEEE. With 4 bases removed from V and 2 bases from J, the gap between germline ends came to 12 bases. The CDR3 loop spans 14 amino acids.

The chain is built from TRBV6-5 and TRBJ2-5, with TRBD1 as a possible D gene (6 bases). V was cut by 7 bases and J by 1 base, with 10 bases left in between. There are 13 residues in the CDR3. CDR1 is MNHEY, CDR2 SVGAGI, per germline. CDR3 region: CASTRQVQETQYF. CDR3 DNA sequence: TGTGCCAGCACTAGACAGGTCCAAGAGACCCAGTACTTC.

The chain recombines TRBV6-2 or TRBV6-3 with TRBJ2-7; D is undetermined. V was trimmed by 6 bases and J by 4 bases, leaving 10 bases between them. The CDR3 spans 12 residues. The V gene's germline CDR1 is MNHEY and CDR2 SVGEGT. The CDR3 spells CASSPDGYEQYF. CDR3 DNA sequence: TGTGCCAGCAGCCCCGACGGGTACGAGCAGTACTTC.

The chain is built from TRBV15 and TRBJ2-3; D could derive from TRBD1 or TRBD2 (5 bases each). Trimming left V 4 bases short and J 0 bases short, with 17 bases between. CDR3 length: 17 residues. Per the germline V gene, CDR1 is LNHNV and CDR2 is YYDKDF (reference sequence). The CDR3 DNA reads TGTGCCACCAGCATTCCCCGGGACGGGTTTAGCACAGATACGCAGTATTTT. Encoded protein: CATSIPRDGFSTDTQYF.

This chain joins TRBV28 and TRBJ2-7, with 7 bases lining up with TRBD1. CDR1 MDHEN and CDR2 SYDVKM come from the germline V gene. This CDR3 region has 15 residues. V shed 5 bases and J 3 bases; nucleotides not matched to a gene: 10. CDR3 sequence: CASSAGTGDVYEQYF. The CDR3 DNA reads TGTGCCAGCAGTGCCGGTACAGGGGACGTCTACGAGCAGTACTTC.

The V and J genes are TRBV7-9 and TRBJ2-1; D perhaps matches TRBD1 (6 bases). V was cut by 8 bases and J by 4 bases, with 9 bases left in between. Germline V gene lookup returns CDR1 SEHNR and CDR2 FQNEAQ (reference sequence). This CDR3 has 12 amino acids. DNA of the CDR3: TGTGCCAGCCGACAGGCTTACAATGAGCAGTTCTTC. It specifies CASRQAYNEQFF.

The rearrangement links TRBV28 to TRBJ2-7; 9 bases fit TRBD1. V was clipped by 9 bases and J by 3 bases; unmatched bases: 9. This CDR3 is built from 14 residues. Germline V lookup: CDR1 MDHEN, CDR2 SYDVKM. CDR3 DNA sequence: TGTGCCAGTAAAACCGGGACAGGGTTCTACGAGCAGTACTTC. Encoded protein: CASKTGTGFYEQYF.

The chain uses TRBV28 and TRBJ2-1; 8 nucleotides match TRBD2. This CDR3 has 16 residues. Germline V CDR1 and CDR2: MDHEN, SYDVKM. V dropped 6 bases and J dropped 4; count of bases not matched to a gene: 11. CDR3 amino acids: CASSSLAAEVYNEQFF. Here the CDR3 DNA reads TGTGCCAGCAGCTCACTAGCGGCGGAGGTGTACAATGAGCAGTTCTTC. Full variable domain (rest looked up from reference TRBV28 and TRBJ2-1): DVKVTQSSRYLVKRTGEKVFLECVQDMDHENMFWYRQDPGLGLRLIYFSYDVKMKEKGDIPEGYSVSREKKERFSLILESASTNQTSMYLCASSSLAAEVYNEQFFGPGTRLTVL.

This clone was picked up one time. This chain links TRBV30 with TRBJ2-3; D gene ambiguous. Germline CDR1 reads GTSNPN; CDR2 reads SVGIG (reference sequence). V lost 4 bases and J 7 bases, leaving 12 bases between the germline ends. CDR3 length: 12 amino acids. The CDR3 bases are TGTGCCTGGACGGGCTCGTCTAATACGCAGTATTTT. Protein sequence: CAWTGSSNTQYF.

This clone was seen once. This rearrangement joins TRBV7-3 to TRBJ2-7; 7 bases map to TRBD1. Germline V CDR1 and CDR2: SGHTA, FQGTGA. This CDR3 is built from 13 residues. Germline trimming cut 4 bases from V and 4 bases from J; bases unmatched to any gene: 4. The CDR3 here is CASSSYRGYEQYF. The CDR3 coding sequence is TGTGCCAGCAGCTCGTACAGGGGTTACGAGCAGTACTTC.